A selection of T cell receptor beta chains follows, all from one sample in a study of blood T cell repertoires in COVID-19. Libraries were prepared by immunoSEQ multiplex PCR; TCRdb keeps only in-frame clonotypes and omits some of them. The table shows around 180,000 clones, with approximately 79% occurring only once. Sequenced: peripheral blood. These receptors were obtained from a woman of 80 years or more with acute or convalescent COVID-19. The CDR3 runs from the conserved cysteine through the conserved F or W. A D gene is named only where the DNA matches it firmly. Size is stated for part of the rows, as once, few or many counts, or as a class when the clone is expanded.

j_gene | abundance | d_gene | v_gene | CDR3aa | CDR3nt
TRBJ2-1 | NA | TRBD1 | TRBV18 | CASSLTGVRGNEQFF | TGTGCCAGCTCACTTACAGGGGTTAGAGGCAATGAGCAGTTCTTC
TRBJ2-3 | NA | TRBD2 | TRBV10-3 | CAIRTSGLTDTQYF | TGTGCCATAAGGACTAGCGGGCTAACAGATACGCAGTATTTT
TRBJ2-1 | NA | NA | TRBV30 | CAWSVLPKDEQFF | TGTGCCTGGAGTGTACTTCCCAAAGATGAGCAGTTCTTC
TRBJ1-6 | few | NA | TRBV28 | CATRGPSSPLHF | TGTGCCACCCGGGGTCCTTCATCACCCCTCCACTTT
TRBJ2-7 | NA | TRBD1 | TRBV5-1 | CASSLDRGARYEQYF | TGCGCCAGCAGCTTGGACAGGGGCGCGAGATACGAGCAGTACTTC
TRBJ2-7 | NA | TRBD2 | TRBV28 | CASASAGGNHYEQYF | TGTGCCAGTGCCTCAGCGGGAGGGAACCACTACGAGCAGTACTTC
TRBJ1-5 | NA | TRBD1 | TRBV27 | CASSPIQGADQPQHF | TGTGCCAGCAGTCCTATCCAGGGGGCAGATCAGCCCCAGCATTTT
TRBJ2-7 | NA | NA | TRBV28 | CASSYALSEQYF | TGTGCCAGCAGCTACGCCCTTTCCGAGCAGTACTTC
TRBJ2-1 | NA | TRBD2 | TRBV6-4 | CASSDSTSGSYNEQFF | TGTGCCAGCAGTGACTCAACTAGCGGCTCCTACAATGAGCAGTTCTTC
TRBJ2-5 | NA | NA | TRBV7-2 | CASSLSSQETQYF | TGTGCCAGCAGCTTAAGTAGCCAAGAGACCCAGTACTTC
TRBJ2-2 | NA | TRBD1 | TRBV6-6 | CASSYESGGTGELFF | TGTGCCAGCAGTTACGAGTCAGGGGGCACCGGGGAGCTGTTTTTT
TRBJ2-3 | NA | NA | TRBV11-3 | CASSLLSSNTDTQYF | TGTGCCAGCAGCTTACTTAGCTCAAACACAGATACGCAGTATTTT
TRBJ2-7 | few | TRBD2 | TRBV6-5 | CASSLAGHSYEQYF | TGTGCCAGCAGCCTAGCGGGACACTCCTACGAGCAGTACTTC
TRBJ2-7 | many | NA | TRBV5-5 | CASSVDTVGDEQYF | TGTGCCAGCAGCGTGGACACGGTCGGAGACGAGCAGTACTTC
TRBJ2-7 | NA | NA | TRBV6-5 | CASRDSTRYEQYF | TGTGCCAGCAGGGACAGCACTCGCTACGAGCAGTACTTC
TRBJ2-3 | few | TRBD2 | TRBV11-2 | CASSLGLVQYF | TGTGCCAGCAGCCTGGGACTAGTTCAGTATTTT
TRBJ1-1 | NA | NA | TRBV7-2 | CASSPPAGEAEAFF | TGTGCCAGCAGCCCCCCTGCGGGGGAAGCTGAAGCTTTCTTT
TRBJ1-5 | NA | NA | TRBV27 | CASSLQGNQPQHF | TGTGCCAGCAGTTTACAGGGAAATCAGCCCCAGCATTTT
TRBJ1-6 | NA | NA | TRBV3-1/TRBV3-2 | CASSQSDGGNSPLHF | TGTGCCAGCAGCCAATCGGACGGGGGTAATTCACCCCTCCACTTT
TRBJ1-5 | NA | TRBD1 | TRBV19 | CASSGPGGGNQPQHF | TGTGCCAGTAGTGGGCCAGGGGGCGGCAATCAGCCCCAGCATTTT
TRBJ2-1 | NA | TRBD2 | TRBV19 | CASSIEAGGQNEQFF | TGTGCCAGTAGTATAGAGGCGGGAGGGCAAAATGAGCAGTTCTTC
TRBJ1-6 | NA | NA | TRBV7-2 | CASSLEGGQTWSPLHF | TGTGCCAGCAGCTTAGAAGGCGGGCAGACGTGGTCACCCCTCCACTTT
TRBJ2-1 | NA | TRBD2 | TRBV10-3 | CAISEYVSMAGERANEQFF | TGTGCCATCAGTGAGTACGTTAGTATGGCGGGAGAGAGGGCCAATGAGCAGTTCTTC
TRBJ2-7 | few | TRBD1 | TRBV3-1/TRBV3-2 | CASSQERPTGGTYEQYF | TGTGCCAGCAGCCAAGAAAGGCCGACAGGGGGTACCTACGAGCAGTACTTC
TRBJ2-1 | NA | NA | TRBV6-6 | CASSSPRGNEQFF | TGTGCCAGCAGTTCCCCCCGGGGGAATGAGCAGTTCTTC
TRBJ2-1 | few | TRBD2 | TRBV7-8 | CASRLLPPGLAINEQFF | TGTGCCAGCAGGCTCCTTCCCCCGGGACTAGCGATCAATGAGCAGTTCTTC
TRBJ1-2 | once | TRBD1 | TRBV28 | CASSTAGTGYGYTF | TGTGCCAGCAGTACGGCCGGGACAGGCTATGGCTACACCTTC
TRBJ1-2 | NA | TRBD1 | TRBV9 | CASSERPGQGRSYGYTF | TGTGCCAGCAGCGAAAGACCGGGACAGGGCAGGAGCTATGGCTACACCTTC
TRBJ2-7 | NA | TRBD1 | TRBV5-1 | CASSYRDRGPEQYF | TGCGCCAGCAGCTACCGGGACAGGGGGCCCGAGCAGTACTTC
TRBJ2-5 | once | TRBD2 | TRBV4-1 | CASSQAGLAGIQETQYF | TGCGCCAGCAGCCAAGCAGGACTAGCGGGTATCCAAGAGACCCAGTACTTC
TRBJ1-6 | NA | NA | TRBV2 | CASQARPNSPLHF | TGTGCCAGTCAGGCGCGCCCTAATTCACCCCTCCACTTT
TRBJ2-1 | NA | NA | TRBV12-3/TRBV12-4 | CASSLIDNEQFF | TGTGCCAGCAGTTTAATCGACAATGAGCAGTTCTTC
TRBJ2-1 | few | TRBD2 | TRBV27 | CASSLRQLAASYNEQFF | TGTGCCAGCAGTCTCCGGCAACTAGCGGCCTCCTACAATGAGCAGTTCTTC
TRBJ1-1 | NA | TRBD1 | TRBV18 | CASSPGTGEINTEAFF | TGTGCCAGCTCCCCCGGGACAGGGGAAATTAACACTGAAGCTTTCTTT
TRBJ2-3 | few | TRBD1 | TRBV2 | CASSGQGVTDTQYF | TGTGCCAGCAGTGGCCAGGGGGTCACAGATACGCAGTATTTT
TRBJ2-3 | once | TRBD2 | TRBV15 | CATSRRTSGTDTQYF | TGTGCCACCAGCAGGAGGACTAGCGGTACAGATACGCAGTATTTT
TRBJ2-7 | NA | TRBD2 | TRBV28 | CASHSGFSYEQYF | TGTGCCAGCCATAGCGGGTTCTCCTACGAGCAGTACTTC